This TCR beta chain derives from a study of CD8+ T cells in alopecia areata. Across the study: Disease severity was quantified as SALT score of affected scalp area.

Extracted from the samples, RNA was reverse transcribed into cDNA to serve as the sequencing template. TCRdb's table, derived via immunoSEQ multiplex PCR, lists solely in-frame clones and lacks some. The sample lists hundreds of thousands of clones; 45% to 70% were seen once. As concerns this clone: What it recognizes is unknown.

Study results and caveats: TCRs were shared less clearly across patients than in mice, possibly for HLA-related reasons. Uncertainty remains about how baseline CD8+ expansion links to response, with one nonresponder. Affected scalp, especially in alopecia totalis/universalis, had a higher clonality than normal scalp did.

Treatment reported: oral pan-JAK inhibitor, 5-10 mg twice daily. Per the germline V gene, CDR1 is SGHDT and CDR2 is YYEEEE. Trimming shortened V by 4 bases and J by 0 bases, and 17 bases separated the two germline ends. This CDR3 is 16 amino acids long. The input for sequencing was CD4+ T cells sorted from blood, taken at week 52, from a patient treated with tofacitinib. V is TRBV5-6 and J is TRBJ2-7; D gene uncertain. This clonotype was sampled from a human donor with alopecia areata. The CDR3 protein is CASSVPISAGSYEQYF. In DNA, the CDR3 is TGTGCCAGCAGCGTCCCTATTTCCGCTGGCTCCTACGAGCAGTACTTC.